A single sample is the source of the 30 T cell receptor beta chains below, sequenced in a study of T cell responses to AZD1222 COVID-19 vaccine (dated by TCRdb to about 2021). In the paper's terms, the time point label means: baseline before first vaccination. What the treatment or condition label conveys for this sample: meningococcal conjugate vaccine given as trial control. The library was prepared using the immunoSEQ multiplex PCR assay. TCRdb re-hosts the immuneACCESS table, in-frame sequences only. Its copies lack some clones; in the studies checked, an unresolved V gene accounts for under half of them, and the cause for the rest is not known. Recorded for this sample are some 140,000 clones; about 86% of them occurred a single time. The ten largest clones take up about 5.1% of the sample. Sequencing was performed on peripheral blood, taken on day 0 of MenACWY control vaccination. Receptors were obtained from an adult in good health.

This chain connects TRBV6-5 to TRBJ1-1, with 7 bases fitting TRBD1. This CDR3 region has 14 residues. CDR1 and CDR2 (germline): MNHEY, SVGAGI. Losses at the gene ends were 9 bases for V and 5 bases for J; bases not matched to a gene: 12. The CDR3 DNA is TGTGCCAGTTTTACCAGGGGGGGTGGAACTGAAGCTTTCTTT. It is translated as CASFTRGGGTEAFF.

The rearrangement joins TRBV11-2 to TRBJ2-3, with D maybe TRBD1 (6 bases). The CDR3 totals 15 residues. From germline, CDR1 is SGHAT and CDR2 FQNNGV. Trimming removed 5 bases from V and 2 bases from J, with 14 bases in between. The DNA for the CDR3 is TGTGCCAGCAGCCCCCTGAGGGGGAACACAGATACGCAGTATTTT. It specifies CASSPLRGNTDTQYF.

CDR3 sequence (DNA): TGTGCCATCAGTGAGTATGGGACCGCGAGCTCTGGAAACACCATATATTTT. This gives the protein CAISEYGTASSGNTIYF. The V call is TRBV10-3, the J call TRBJ1-3; tentatively, D is TRBD1 (5 bases). The V end lost 1 base, the J end lost 0 bases, and 13 bases lay between the germline ends. The CDR3 has 17 residues. Germline CDR1 and CDR2: ENHRY and SYGVKD.

This CDR3 is CAISENGEPYEQYF. The CDR3 DNA sequence: TGTGCCATCAGTGAGAATGGGGAACCGTACGAGCAGTACTTC. The chain joins TRBV10-3 to TRBJ2-7, with no clear D. Germline V gives CDR1 ENHRY, CDR2 SYGVKD. V lost 2 bases and J 4 bases, leaving 12 bases between the germline ends. The CDR3 sequence is 14 residues long.

The chain carries TRBV5-5 and TRBJ1-2; 7 bases agree with TRBD1. The V and J ends lost 5 bases and 8 bases, in that order; junction bases with no gene match: 18. The germline V gene encodes CDR1 SGHKS and CDR2 YYEKEE (reference sequence). The CDR3 length is 16 residues. The CDR3 DNA reads as TGTGCCAGCAGGATAACCGTCACAGGGGACGCCCGGGGCTACACCTTC. This encodes CASRITVTGDARGYTF.

The rearrangement joins TRBV6-2 or TRBV6-3 to TRBJ1-5; perhaps TRBD1 as D (5 bases). The V gene's germline CDR1 is MNHEY and CDR2 SVGEGT. This CDR3 is 16 amino acids long. V was trimmed by 5 bases and J by 0 bases, leaving 14 bases between them. CDR3 region: CASSHRAGGSNQPQHF. As DNA, the CDR3 is TGTGCCAGCAGTCACCGGGCCGGGGGTAGCAATCAGCCCCAGCATTTT.

This chain links TRBV19 with TRBJ2-6, with D perhaps matching TRBD1 or TRBD2 (5 bases each). Trimming removed 7 bases at V and 2 bases at J, with 21 bases between. This CDR3 is 18 amino acids long. Germline V gene data show CDR1 as LNHDA and CDR2 as SQIVND (reference sequence). CDR3 coding DNA: TGTGCCAGTACCCCAACATCCCGAGGGGCTACTGGGGCCAACGTCCTGACTTTC. This codes for CASTPTSRGATGANVLTF.

The chain recombines TRBV19 with TRBJ1-2; D call uncertain. Germline V CDR1 and CDR2: LNHDA, SQIVND (reference sequence). This CDR3 comprises 13 residues. V gave up 5 bases and J gave up 5 bases, with 12 bases separating them. The CDR3 loop reads CASSSGIGYGYTF. The CDR3 DNA sequence: TGTGCCAGTAGTTCGGGTATAGGGTATGGCTACACCTTC.

The chain couples TRBV23-1 to TRBJ2-7; no firm D call. TRBV23-1 is classed as an ORF, of uncertain function. Trimming cost V 3 bases and J 3 bases, with 9 bases left between them. The CDR3 spans 13 residues. CDR3 DNA sequence: TGCGCCAGCAGTCAGCAACCCCTCTACGAGCAGTACGTC. Its protein product is CASSQQPLYEQYV.

The chain recombines TRBV14 with TRBJ2-5; the D gene is possibly TRBD2 (6 bases). The germline CDR1 and CDR2 sequences are SGHDN and FVKESK. Trimming pared 6 bases from V and 5 bases from J, leaving 25 bases between. The CDR3 contains 17 residues. CDR3 protein: CASSPIDLLASGETQYF. CDR3 bases: TGTGCCAGCAGTCCTATTGACCTCCTAGCGAGTGGGGAGACCCAGTACTTC.

A few counts support this clone. CDR3 in amino acids: CAISEGSPRNSPLHF. The CDR3 nucleotides read TGTGCCATCAGTGAGGGGTCGCCGAGGAATTCACCCCTCCACTTT. The J gene is TRBJ1-6, the V gene TRBV10-3; D unclear. CDR3 size: 15 residues. The germline CDR1 and CDR2 sequences are ENHRY and SYGVKD. Trimming took off 2 bases at V and 7 bases at J, with 12 bases between the two ends.

The chain couples TRBV5-1 to TRBJ1-1, with D maybe TRBD1 (5 bases). Deletions cut 0 bases from V and 4 bases from J, with 13 bases between. CDR1 SGHRS and CDR2 YFSETQ come from the germline V gene. The CDR3 loop spans 15 amino acids. The CDR3 DNA reads TGCGCCAGCAGCTTGGGTCCGGGGACCCCCACTGAAGCTTTCTTT. This encodes CASSLGPGTPTEAFF.

The chain joins TRBV5-1 to TRBJ1-1; 9 bases align to TRBD1. Trimming took 4 bases from V and 4 from J; bases not matched to a gene: 5. CDR1 and CDR2 (germline): SGHRS, YFSETQ. This CDR3 region has 14 residues. Written as DNA, the CDR3 is TGCGCCAGCAGCATGACAGGGGGAAGCACTGAAGCTTTCTTT. Its protein is CASSMTGGSTEAFF. Combining the CDR3 with reference TRBV5-1 and TRBJ1-1 gives the whole variable domain KAGVTQTPRYLIKTRGQQVTLSCSPISGHRSVSWYQQTPGQGLQFLFEYFSETQRNKGNFPGRFSGRQFSNSRSEMNVSTLELGDSALYLCASSMTGGSTEAFFGQGTRLTVV.

This clone was observed a single time. This chain uses TRBV18 with TRBJ1-5; D is undetermined. The V end was cut by 3 bases, the J end by 4 bases, with 10 bases between. The CDR3 is 14 amino acids. Germline V CDR1 and CDR2: KGHSH, LQKENI. The chain's CDR3 is CASSPERGNQPQHF. For the CDR3, the DNA is TGTGCCAGCTCACCGGAGCGGGGTAATCAGCCCCAGCATTTT.

The rearrangement links TRBV4-2 to TRBJ2-1, with D perhaps TRBD1 (6 bases). With 4 bases removed from V and 9 bases from J, the gap between germline ends came to 16 bases. This CDR3 has 14 amino acids. Germline V gene lookup returns CDR1 LGHNA and CDR2 YNFKEQ. CDR3 in DNA: TGTGCCAGCAGCCCTACGAGGACAGTCGTTGAGCAGTTCTTC. The encoded protein is CASSPTRTVVEQFF.

This clone appeared a few times. The chain has TRBV9 and TRBJ1-2, with a possible D match to TRBD1 (6 bases). There are 14 residues in the CDR3. Germline V lookup: CDR1 SGDLS, CDR2 YYNGEE. The germline V and J ends were trimmed by 2 bases and 2 bases, with 10 bases remaining between them. CDR3 in DNA: TGTGCCAGCAGCGTCGACGGGACAAACTATGGCTACACCTTC. Its translation is CASSVDGTNYGYTF.

The chain has TRBV11-2 and TRBJ1-1; 7 nucleotides agree with TRBD1. The J segment lost 4 bases and the V segment lost 3 bases, leaving 5 bases of the junction unmatched. The germline gives CDR1 SGHAT, CDR2 FQNNGV. This CDR3 contains 14 residues. The CDR3 loop is CASSFPGGVTEAFF. Here the CDR3 DNA reads TGTGCCAGCAGCTTCCCAGGGGGAGTCACTGAAGCTTTCTTT. Variable domain in full (rest from reference TRBV11-2 and TRBJ1-1): EAGVAQSPRYKIIEKRQSVAFWCNPISGHATLYWYQQILGQGPKLLIQFQNNGVVDDSQLPKDRFSAERLKGVDSTLKIQPAKLEDSAVYLCASSFPGGVTEAFFGQGTRLTVV.

This clone was recorded once. This chain joins TRBV6-5 and TRBJ2-2; D may match TRBD1 or TRBD2 (5 bases each). V was clipped by 2 bases and J by 4 bases, with 14 bases between them. CDR3 size: 16 residues. The germline gives CDR1 MNHEY, CDR2 SVGAGI. Written as DNA, the CDR3 is TGTGCCAGCAGTTACCGGGACCCCCTGGGCACCGGGGAGCTGTTTTTT. This sequence encodes CASSYRDPLGTGELFF.

This chain uses TRBV18 with TRBJ2-1, with 8 bases that match TRBD1. V was clipped by 1 base and J by 7 bases; unmatched bases: 3. The germline V gene has CDR1 KGHSH and CDR2 LQKENI. The CDR3 is made up of 14 amino acids. In nucleotides, the CDR3 is TGTGCCAGCTCACCACTCCGGGACAGGAATGAGCAGTTCTTC. Translated, it gives CASSPLRDRNEQFF.

The V call is TRBV19, the J call TRBJ1-1; 10 positions match TRBD1. Trimming cost V 4 bases and J 2 bases; bases outside gene matches: 16. The germline gives CDR1 LNHDA, CDR2 SQIVND (reference sequence). This CDR3 contains 19 residues. The CDR3 bases are TGTGCCAGTAGTACTCGACAGGGGGCGAAAATCCGAACAAACACTGAAGCTTTCTTT. Translating gives CASSTRQGAKIRTNTEAFF.

This clone was observed a few times. The rearrangement joins TRBV19 to TRBJ2-1; D may correspond to TRBD1 or TRBD2 (7 bases each). In germline, CDR1 is LNHDA, CDR2 SQIVND (reference sequence). The CDR3 extends over 16 amino acids. V lost 5 bases and J 6 bases, leaving 20 bases between the germline ends. In nucleotides, the CDR3 is TGTGCCAGTAGTTCCCCAGGGGGGGCCCGGGGCAATGAGCAGTTCTTC. Translating gives CASSSPGGARGNEQFF.

The V and J genes are TRBV9 and TRBJ2-1; possibly TRBD2 for D (5 bases). V was pared by 0 bases and J by 5 bases, with 18 bases between. The CDR3 spans 17 residues. CDR1 is SGDLS and CDR2 is YYNGEE in the germline V gene. CDR3 amino acids: CASSVGLFTGLDNEQFF. CDR3 nucleotide sequence: TGTGCCAGCAGCGTAGGCCTATTCACGGGGTTAGACAATGAGCAGTTCTTC. The full variable domain, with the rest looked up from reference TRBV9 and TRBJ2-1, is DSGVTQTPKHLITATGQRVTLRCSPRSGDLSVYWYQQSLDQGLQFLIQYYNGEERAKGNILERFSAQQFPDLHSELNLSSLELGDSALYFCASSVGLFTGLDNEQFFGPGTRLTVL.

CDR3 nucleotide sequence: TGTGCCAGTAGTCGGAAGAATGAAAAACTGTTTTTT. It is translated as CASSRKNEKLFF. V usage is TRBV19 and J usage is TRBJ1-4, with D uncertain. Trimming took 5 bases from V and 5 from J, leaving 6 bases between them. CDR1 and CDR2 (germline): LNHDA, SQIVND (reference sequence). This CDR3 has 12 amino acids.

The rearrangement links TRBV3-1 (or the pseudogene TRBV3-2) to TRBJ1-2; TRBD1 matches 8 bases. CDR1 LGHDT and CDR2 YNNKEL come from the germline V gene (reference sequence). CDR3 length: 16 residues. Trimming removed 4 bases from V and 2 bases from J; junction bases left unmatched: 9. The CDR3 loop is CASSPHRRTGNYGYTF. CDR3 nucleotides: TGTGCCAGCAGCCCACATCGTCGGACAGGGAACTATGGCTACACCTTC.

The gene calls are TRBV12-3 or TRBV12-4 and TRBJ1-5; the D is unclear. This CDR3 has 13 amino acids. Trimming removed 1 base at V and 4 bases at J, with 5 bases between. The CDR3 bases are TGTGCCAGCAGTTTAGTCCCAAATCAGCCCCAGCATTTT. This translates into CASSLVPNQPQHF.

The V and J genes are TRBV5-5 and TRBJ1-2, with 7 bases fitting TRBD1. Germline V CDR1 and CDR2: SGHKS, YYEKEE (reference sequence). J gave up 2 bases and V 4 bases, and 5 bases lay outside the gene matches. CDR3 length: 14 residues. Here the CDR3 reads CASSRMTGNYGYTF. The CDR3 DNA follows: TGTGCCAGCAGCCGAATGACAGGGAACTATGGCTACACCTTC.

The CDR3 region has the DNA TGCGCCAGCAAGTGGGGTTCGGACGGGGCCAACGTCCTGACTTTC. Encoded protein: CASKWGSDGANVLTF. J is TRBJ2-6 and V is TRBV5-1; D not certain. The CDR3 extends over 15 amino acids. V lost 6 bases and J lost 4, with 14 bases in between. The germline gives CDR1 SGHRS, CDR2 YFSETQ. The full variable domain, its missing parts supplied by reference TRBV5-1 and TRBJ2-6, is KAGVTQTPRYLIKTRGQQVTLSCSPISGHRSVSWYQQTPGQGLQFLFEYFSETQRNKGNFPGRFSGRQFSNSRSEMNVSTLELGDSALYLCASKWGSDGANVLTFGAGSRLTVL.

The chain joins TRBV18 to TRBJ2-6; no reliable D call. Trimming pared 5 bases from V and 0 bases from J, leaving 5 bases between. This CDR3 is 14 amino acids long. Germline V lookup: CDR1 KGHSH, CDR2 LQKENI. CDR3 amino acids: CASSASSGANVLTF. CDR3 DNA sequence: TGTGCCAGCTCAGCAAGCTCTGGGGCCAACGTCCTGACTTTC.

The chain joins TRBV6-5 to TRBJ2-7, with 9 bases aligning to TRBD1. V lost 6 bases, J lost 3 bases, and 6 bases stayed unmatched. This CDR3 spans 14 amino acids. The germline CDR1 and CDR2 sequences are MNHEY and SVGAGI. CDR3 DNA sequence: TGTGCCAGCAGAGGACAGGGGCGCAGCTACGAGCAGTACGTC. Translated: CASRGQGRSYEQYV.

The chain is built from TRBV5-1 and TRBJ1-5, with unresolved D. The germline V gene encodes CDR1 SGHRS and CDR2 YFSETQ. This CDR3 has 15 residues. The V end lost 0 bases, the J end lost 2 bases, and 9 bases lay between the germline ends. In DNA, the CDR3 is TGCGCCAGCAGCTTGGGGACTGGGCGCAATCAGCCCCAGCATTTT. It encodes CASSLGTGRNQPQHF. The variable domain in full, with the rest retrieved from reference TRBV5-1 and TRBJ1-5, is KAGVTQTPRYLIKTRGQQVTLSCSPISGHRSVSWYQQTPGQGLQFLFEYFSETQRNKGNFPGRFSGRQFSNSRSEMNVSTLELGDSALYLCASSLGTGRNQPQHFGDGTRLSIL.